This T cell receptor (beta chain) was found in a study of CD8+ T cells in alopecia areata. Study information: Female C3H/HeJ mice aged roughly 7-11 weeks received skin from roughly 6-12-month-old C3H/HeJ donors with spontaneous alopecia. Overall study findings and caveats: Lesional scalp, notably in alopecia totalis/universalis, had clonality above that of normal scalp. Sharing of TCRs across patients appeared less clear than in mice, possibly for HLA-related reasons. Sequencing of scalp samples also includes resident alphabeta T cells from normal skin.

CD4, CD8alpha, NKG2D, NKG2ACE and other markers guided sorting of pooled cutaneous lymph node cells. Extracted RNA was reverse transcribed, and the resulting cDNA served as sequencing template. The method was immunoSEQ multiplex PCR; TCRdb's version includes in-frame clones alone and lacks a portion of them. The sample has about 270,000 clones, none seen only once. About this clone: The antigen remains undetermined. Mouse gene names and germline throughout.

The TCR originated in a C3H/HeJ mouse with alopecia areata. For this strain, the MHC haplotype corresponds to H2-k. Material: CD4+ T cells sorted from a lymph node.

CDR3 sequence reads: CTCSGLGAYEQYF. CDR3 DNA, as far as it was read: TGCACCTGCAGTGGACTGGGGGCCTAT. The chain uses TRBV1 and TRBJ2-7, with 9 bases lining up with TRBD2. The CDR3 end falls 4 residues outside the read, so it is completed with the germline J gene. Losses at the gene ends were 4 bases for V and 2 bases for J; bases not matched to a gene: 0. Germline V lookup: CDR1 NSQYPW, CDR2 LRSPGD (reference sequence). The CDR3 is made up of 13 amino acids.